This paragraph covers one T cell receptor (beta chain) sequence. V was shortened by 3 bases and J by 6 bases, with 11 bases between the two germline ends. Germline V gene lookup returns CDR1 LNHDA and CDR2 SQIVND (reference sequence). The CDR3 is 14 residues long. The record originates from a study of T cell changes during pregnancy in multiple sclerosis. The method was immunoSEQ multiplex PCR; TCRdb's version includes in-frame clones alone and lacks a portion of them. This sample has over 35,000 clones, with roughly 92% found just once. The chain uses TRBV19 and TRBJ2-2; maybe TRBD1 (6 bases). The source material was peripheral blood. This TCR was sampled from a female donor with multiple sclerosis, enrolled in a pregnancy study. As DNA, the CDR3 is TGTGCCAGTAGTATTATCAGGGGATCCGGGGAGCTGTTTTTT. This translates into CASSIIRGSGELFF.